This T cell receptor (beta chain) was identified in a study of Ad26.COV2.S vaccination and SARS-CoV-2 variants. Study results and limitations: Reported findings describe substantial breadth in spike-specific CD8+ and CD4+ T cell responses following vaccination.

The treatment denotes: around 19 received Ad26.COV2.S at low or high dose, single or two shots; a few received placebo; per-sample allocation not given. Collection of the samples took place on day 63 after the first injection of vaccine or placebo. The sample came from a Boston adult aged 18-55 years. The assay was immunoSEQ multiplex PCR, and TCRdb's table has in-frame clones only and misses some. The sample yields hundreds of thousands of clones, about 90% seen once. Notes on this clone: Its antigen is unidentified.

The CDR3 consists of 17 residues. V was cut by 1 base and J by 3 bases, with 16 bases left in between. From germline, CDR1 is MNHEY and CDR2 SVGEGT. The specimen was peripheral blood, collected in a trial of Ad26.COV2.S vaccine versus placebo. The chain couples TRBV6-2 or TRBV6-3 to TRBJ2-1, with D unresolved. The receptor's source is a person between 18 and 60 years old who received the Ad26.COV2.S COVID-19 vaccine or a placebo. The CDR3 DNA follows: TGTGCCAGCAGTTACTTACGAGGCGGCCTGGGCTACAATGAGCAGTTCTTC. It is translated as CASSYLRGGLGYNEQFF.